Given below is one TCR beta chain in context. Trimming at V came to 3 bases and at J to 3 bases, leaving 4 bases not matched to a gene. CDR3 length equals 15 residues. CDR1 and CDR2 (germline): MNHEY, SMNVEV (reference sequence). Both 60 Vbeta primers and 13 Jbeta primers went into the PCR. Measured with immunoSEQ multiplex PCR; TCRdb has only the in-frame clones, and not every one. Its table records 150,000 to 200,000 clones. The sample comes from a study of cytomegalovirus exposure and HLA in healthy donors. The sequence came from a woman between 18 and 29 years old in good health and CMV-seropositive. V is TRBV27 and J is TRBJ2-1, with 8 bases lining up with TRBD2. The sequenced sample consisted of PBMCs. The CDR3 DNA reads as TGTGCCAGCAGTTTCCCGGGGACTAGCTACAATGAGCAGTTCTTC. Its translation: CASSFPGTSYNEQFF.